This TCR beta chain was profiled in a study of blood T cell repertoires in COVID-19. Study overall: The origin of the acute and convalescent COVID-19 samples was the United States, Italy and Spain.

Clones were sequenced by immunoSEQ multiplex PCR, and TCRdb holds only the in-frame ones, with some missing. The data show approximately 400,000 clones, less than 90% seen once. The CDR3 contains 15 residues. The V gene lost 0 bases and the J gene lost 6 bases, with 14 bases spanning the gap. Germline CDR1 and CDR2: MNHNY and SVGAGI (reference sequence). Material for sequencing was PBMCs or T cells enriched from blood (not recorded which). This clonotype was obtained from a woman between 50 and 59 years old who had recovered from COVID-19. The rearrangement links TRBV6-6 to TRBJ1-1, with D maybe TRBD1 (6 bases). CDR3 sequence: CASSYSKVQGAEAFF. For the CDR3, the DNA is TGTGCCAGCAGTTACTCGAAAGTACAGGGCGCTGAAGCTTTCTTT.